A selection of T cell receptor beta chains follows, all from one sample in a study of OX40 agonist ivuxolimab in advanced cancers. Only in-frame clones appear in the TCRdb table, and some are missing; sequencing was by immunoSEQ multiplex PCR. The sample holds 45,000 to 65,000 clones; over 75% are singletons and the top ten take just under 6.5%. The sample consisted of CD4+ or CD8+ T cells sorted from blood, taken in a trial of the OX40 agonist ivuxolimab. Every receptor here comes from an adult with an advanced solid tumor such as melanoma, head and neck, liver or kidney cancer. Each CDR3 is given with its conserved first and last residue. Fields, in order: J gene, clone size, D gene, V gene, CDR3 DNA, CDR3 protein. D genes are given only for firm matches. The size entry is marked missing in some rows and otherwise reads once, few, many or a size class.

j_call: TRBJ2-3
clone_size: .
d_call: TRBD2
v_call: TRBV9
cdr3_nt: TGTGCCAGCAGCCCCATAGCGGGACGTACAGATACGCAGTATTTT
cdr3_aa: CASSPIAGRTDTQYF

j_call: TRBJ2-1
clone_size: medium-sized
d_call: TRBD2
v_call: TRBV29-1
cdr3_nt: TGCAGCGCCCGACTAGCGGGAGTTGATGAGCAGTTCTTC
cdr3_aa: CSARLAGVDEQFF

j_call: TRBJ2-3
clone_size: .
d_call: .
v_call: TRBV19
cdr3_nt: TGTGCCAGTGGGGACCGTAGCACAGATACGCAGTATTTT
cdr3_aa: CASGDRSTDTQYF

j_call: TRBJ1-5
clone_size: .
d_call: TRBD1
v_call: TRBV7-2
cdr3_nt: TGTGCCAGCAGTTTGGGGACAGATCAGCCCCAGCATTTT
cdr3_aa: CASSLGTDQPQHF

j_call: TRBJ1-2
clone_size: few
d_call: .
v_call: TRBV28
cdr3_nt: TGTGCCAGTCGCCGCGATTTCTATGGCTACACCTTC
cdr3_aa: CASRRDFYGYTF

j_call: TRBJ2-3
clone_size: .
d_call: .
v_call: TRBV9
cdr3_nt: TGTGCCAGCAGCGTAGGGTTCGAGAGAAGGGTGGATACGCAGTATTTT
cdr3_aa: CASSVGFERRVDTQYF

j_call: TRBJ1-6
clone_size: .
d_call: .
v_call: TRBV4-3
cdr3_nt: TGCGCCAGCAGCCAAGATATGAACAACTATAATTCACCCCTCCACTTT
cdr3_aa: CASSQDMNNYNSPLHF

j_call: TRBJ2-5
clone_size: few
d_call: .
v_call: TRBV7-2
cdr3_nt: TGTGCCAGCAGCTTAGGCCGGCCCGGGACAGAGACCCAGTACTTC
cdr3_aa: CASSLGRPGTETQYF

j_call: TRBJ2-3
clone_size: .
d_call: TRBD2
v_call: TRBV29-1
cdr3_nt: TGCAGCGTTGACAGAGCGGGGGGAGGGGCAGATACGCAGTATTTT
cdr3_aa: CSVDRAGGGADTQYF

j_call: TRBJ1-2
clone_size: .
d_call: .
v_call: TRBV5-4
cdr3_nt: TGTGCCAGCAGCACCCGGTCCCTGAGGTACTATGGCTACACCTTC
cdr3_aa: CASSTRSLRYYGYTF

j_call: TRBJ2-7
clone_size: once
d_call: .
v_call: TRBV11-2
cdr3_nt: TGTGCCAGCAGCTTAGACGTCAGGCAGTACTTC
cdr3_aa: CASSLDVRQYF

j_call: TRBJ2-7
clone_size: .
d_call: TRBD2
v_call: TRBV5-6
cdr3_nt: TGTGCCAGCAGCCTCTGGACTAGCGGGAGGAGTACCTACGAGCAGTACTTC
cdr3_aa: CASSLWTSGRSTYEQYF

j_call: TRBJ2-3
clone_size: .
d_call: TRBD2
v_call: TRBV6-5
cdr3_nt: TGTGCCAGCAGTTTAGCGGGGGGGCGAACAGATACGCAGTATTTT
cdr3_aa: CASSLAGGRTDTQYF

j_call: TRBJ2-5
clone_size: .
d_call: TRBD2
v_call: TRBV2
cdr3_nt: TGTGCCAGCTCCCGGGGGACTAGCGGCCAAGAGACCCAGTACTTC
cdr3_aa: CASSRGTSGQETQYF

j_call: TRBJ2-7
clone_size: few
d_call: TRBD1
v_call: TRBV11-2
cdr3_nt: TGTGCCAGCAGCCCTTTGCTGGACAGGGGTGTCTACGAGCAGTACTTC
cdr3_aa: CASSPLLDRGVYEQYF

j_call: TRBJ1-1
clone_size: once
d_call: .
v_call: TRBV7-2
cdr3_nt: TGTGCCAGCAGCTTAGCGGGTGCCGGGAACACTGAAGCTTTCTTT
cdr3_aa: CASSLAGAGNTEAFF

j_call: TRBJ2-3
clone_size: few
d_call: TRBD2
v_call: TRBV2
cdr3_nt: TGTGCCAGCAGTTCTCTAGCGGGAGCCACAGATACGCAGTATTTT
cdr3_aa: CASSSLAGATDTQYF

j_call: TRBJ1-2
clone_size: .
d_call: .
v_call: TRBV30
cdr3_nt: TGTGCCTGGCGATCCGGGACACCTTCAACCTTC
cdr3_aa: CAWRSGTPSTF

j_call: TRBJ1-5
clone_size: .
d_call: .
v_call: TRBV28
cdr3_nt: TGTGCCAGCAGCCCCGGGACGAATGGATATCAGCCCCAGCATTTT
cdr3_aa: CASSPGTNGYQPQHF

j_call: TRBJ2-2
clone_size: .
d_call: .
v_call: TRBV29-1
cdr3_nt: TGCAGCGTTGTTCGAGGAGGGGCGAACACCGGGGAGCTGTTTTTT
cdr3_aa: CSVVRGGANTGELFF

j_call: TRBJ1-6
clone_size: .
d_call: .
v_call: TRBV7-3
cdr3_nt: TGTGCCAGCAGCTTTTCCGGGTTCAATTCACCCCTCCACTTT
cdr3_aa: CASSFSGFNSPLHF

j_call: TRBJ1-2
clone_size: .
d_call: .
v_call: TRBV6-5
cdr3_nt: TGTGCCAGCAGTTTTTTCGATGGGGACTATGGCTACACCTTC
cdr3_aa: CASSFFDGDYGYTF

j_call: TRBJ2-5
clone_size: .
d_call: TRBD2
v_call: TRBV7-7
cdr3_nt: TGTGCCAGCAGCTTAACCGGGGGGGCACAGACCCAGTACTTC
cdr3_aa: CASSLTGGAQTQYF

j_call: TRBJ2-3
clone_size: .
d_call: .
v_call: TRBV29-1
cdr3_nt: TGCAGCTCCTTCACAGATACGCAGTATTTT
cdr3_aa: CSSFTDTQYF

j_call: TRBJ2-7
clone_size: .
d_call: .
v_call: TRBV5-1
cdr3_nt: TGCGCCAGCAGCCGGGGGGACAGATCCTACGAGCAGTACTTC
cdr3_aa: CASSRGDRSYEQYF

j_call: TRBJ1-2
clone_size: .
d_call: .
v_call: TRBV28
cdr3_nt: TGTGCCAGCAGCCCACTAGGACCTTATAACTATGGCTACACCTTC
cdr3_aa: CASSPLGPYNYGYTF

j_call: TRBJ2-7
clone_size: .
d_call: .
v_call: TRBV7-5
cdr3_nt: TGTGCCAGAAGCCCTACGGGTCAAACCGGACCCTACGAGCAGTACTTC
cdr3_aa: CARSPTGQTGPYEQYF

j_call: TRBJ1-2
clone_size: .
d_call: .
v_call: TRBV29-1
cdr3_nt: TGCAGCGCCCGGGACACCCCCTTAGGCTACACCTTC
cdr3_aa: CSARDTPLGYTF

j_call: TRBJ2-7
clone_size: .
d_call: .
v_call: TRBV28
cdr3_nt: TGTGCCAGCAGTTTATCAGGTTTCACCTACGAGCAGTACTTC
cdr3_aa: CASSLSGFTYEQYF

j_call: TRBJ1-3
clone_size: .
d_call: .
v_call: TRBV5-5
cdr3_nt: TGTGCCAGCAGCTTGCGCAGTCTGAACTCTGGAAACACCATATATTTT
cdr3_aa: CASSLRSLNSGNTIYF

j_call: TRBJ2-7
clone_size: .
d_call: TRBD2
v_call: TRBV15
cdr3_nt: TGTGCCACCAGCAGGCGGGGGAGATACGAGCAGTACTTC
cdr3_aa: CATSRRGRYEQYF

j_call: TRBJ2-3
clone_size: .
d_call: TRBD2
v_call: TRBV11-2
cdr3_nt: TGTGCCAGCCGTGGGACTAGCGGGAGGGCGGGAGATACGCAGTATTTT
cdr3_aa: CASRGTSGRAGDTQYF

j_call: TRBJ2-3
clone_size: once
d_call: TRBD1
v_call: TRBV7-2
cdr3_nt: TGTGCCAGCAGCTCCCTCGGGGGCAGGGGGCCCACAGATACGCAGTATTTT
cdr3_aa: CASSSLGGRGPTDTQYF

j_call: TRBJ2-3
clone_size: .
d_call: TRBD1
v_call: TRBV5-1
cdr3_nt: TGCGCCAGCAGCTGGGGACAGGGCGCAGATACGCAGTATTTT
cdr3_aa: CASSWGQGADTQYF

j_call: TRBJ1-4
clone_size: .
d_call: TRBD1
v_call: TRBV5-1
cdr3_nt: TGCGCCAGCAGCACCGGGACAGGGGGCGAAAAACTGTTTTTT
cdr3_aa: CASSTGTGGEKLFF

j_call: TRBJ1-4
clone_size: .
d_call: .
v_call: TRBV5-6
cdr3_nt: TGTGCCAGCAGCTTGTGGGGCCCAACTAATGAAAAACTGTTTTTT
cdr3_aa: CASSLWGPTNEKLFF

j_call: TRBJ1-1
clone_size: .
d_call: .
v_call: TRBV5-3
cdr3_nt: TGTGCCAGCAGCTTGGCCGAGGACACCCTCACTGAAGCTTTCTTT
cdr3_aa: CASSLAEDTLTEAFF

j_call: TRBJ1-1
clone_size: few
d_call: .
v_call: TRBV29-1
cdr3_nt: TGCAGCGTCGGACACATGAACACTGAAGCTTTCTTT
cdr3_aa: CSVGHMNTEAFF

j_call: TRBJ2-5
clone_size: .
d_call: TRBD2
v_call: TRBV15
cdr3_nt: TGTGCCACCAGCAGAGAAACTAGCGGGCAAGAGACCCAGTACTTC
cdr3_aa: CATSRETSGQETQYF

j_call: TRBJ2-2
clone_size: .
d_call: .
v_call: TRBV16
cdr3_nt: TGTGCCAGCAGCCAAAAAAAGGGAACGGTCCTCTCTTACACCGGGGAGCTGTTTTTT
cdr3_aa: CASSQKKGTVLSYTGELFF

j_call: TRBJ2-3
clone_size: .
d_call: .
v_call: TRBV7-8
cdr3_nt: TGTGCCAGCAGCTTAGTGACTCTTTATTTT
cdr3_aa: CASSLVTLYF

j_call: TRBJ1-2
clone_size: .
d_call: .
v_call: TRBV6-5
cdr3_nt: TGTGCCAGCAGTTACTCGGAAGGGACGGCCGGTGGCTACACCTTC
cdr3_aa: CASSYSEGTAGGYTF

j_call: TRBJ2-1
clone_size: .
d_call: .
v_call: TRBV9
cdr3_nt: TGTGCCAGCAGCGTAGAAGCTCCTTCCGGGGGTGAGCAGTTCTTC
cdr3_aa: CASSVEAPSGGEQFF

j_call: TRBJ2-1
clone_size: .
d_call: TRBD2
v_call: TRBV5-1
cdr3_nt: TGCGCCAGCAGCCAGGTAGCGGGAGTCTCCTACAATGAGCAGTTCTTC
cdr3_aa: CASSQVAGVSYNEQFF

j_call: TRBJ2-3
clone_size: .
d_call: .
v_call: TRBV10-1
cdr3_nt: TGCGCCAGCAGTGACGGGTTTGGCCGACACAGGAATACGCAGTATTTT
cdr3_aa: CASSDGFGRHRNTQYF

j_call: TRBJ2-1
clone_size: .
d_call: TRBD2
v_call: TRBV19
cdr3_nt: TGTGCCAGTAATCCAATAGCGGGGGACTTACGCGATGAGCAGTTCTTC
cdr3_aa: CASNPIAGDLRDEQFF

j_call: TRBJ1-4
clone_size: few
d_call: TRBD1
v_call: TRBV29-1
cdr3_nt: TGCAGCGCTGGTCAGGGGGATGAAAAACTGTTTTTT
cdr3_aa: CSAGQGDEKLFF

j_call: TRBJ2-2
clone_size: once
d_call: .
v_call: TRBV30
cdr3_nt: TGTGCCTGGACTGGCAGCTCAAAGGGGGAGCTGTTTTTT
cdr3_aa: CAWTGSSKGELFF

j_call: TRBJ2-5
clone_size: once
d_call: TRBD2
v_call: TRBV15
cdr3_nt: TGTGCCACCAGCAAAGGGACTAGCGGGGGGTTGGAGACCCAGTACTTC
cdr3_aa: CATSKGTSGGLETQYF

j_call: TRBJ2-2
clone_size: .
d_call: TRBD2
v_call: TRBV5-4
cdr3_nt: TGTGCCAGCAGCAGACTAGCGGCGAACACCGGGGAGCTGTTTTTT
cdr3_aa: CASSRLAANTGELFF

j_call: TRBJ1-1
clone_size: once
d_call: .
v_call: TRBV7-9
cdr3_nt: TGTGCCAGCAGCTTAGCCCACAGGGCCACTGAAGCTTTCTTT
cdr3_aa: CASSLAHRATEAFF

j_call: TRBJ2-3
clone_size: .
d_call: .
v_call: TRBV14
cdr3_nt: TGTGCCAGCAGCCAACTAGGGGATTACACAGATACGCAGTATTTT
cdr3_aa: CASSQLGDYTDTQYF

j_call: TRBJ1-6
clone_size: .
d_call: .
v_call: TRBV2
cdr3_nt: TGTGCCAGCAGCCTCGAGGGGGGGAACTCACCCCTCCACTTT
cdr3_aa: CASSLEGGNSPLHF

j_call: TRBJ1-3
clone_size: .
d_call: TRBD1
v_call: TRBV7-2
cdr3_nt: TGTGCCAGCAGCAGGACCGGACAGGTCTCGGGAAACACCATATATTTT
cdr3_aa: CASSRTGQVSGNTIYF

j_call: TRBJ2-5
clone_size: .
d_call: TRBD1
v_call: TRBV6-1
cdr3_nt: TGTGCCAGCAGGAGACAGGGACCAGAGACCCAGTACTTC
cdr3_aa: CASRRQGPETQYF

j_call: TRBJ2-4
clone_size: .
d_call: .
v_call: TRBV7-2
cdr3_nt: TGTGCCAGCAGCTTAAGCGCAGTTCGAAAAAACATTCAGTACTTC
cdr3_aa: CASSLSAVRKNIQYF

j_call: TRBJ2-7
clone_size: .
d_call: .
v_call: TRBV18
cdr3_nt: TGTGCCAGCTCACCACCCGCCAGGGCGGTCTACGAGCAGTACTTC
cdr3_aa: CASSPPARAVYEQYF

j_call: TRBJ1-3
clone_size: .
d_call: .
v_call: TRBV6-1
cdr3_nt: TGTGCCAGCAGTGAATTCTCTCAGGGCCTCAGAAACACCATATATTTT
cdr3_aa: CASSEFSQGLRNTIYF

j_call: TRBJ2-7
clone_size: .
d_call: .
v_call: TRBV7-9
cdr3_nt: TGTGCCAGCAGCTTAGCTGTCTACGAGCAGTACTTC
cdr3_aa: CASSLAVYEQYF

j_call: TRBJ2-2
clone_size: .
d_call: TRBD2
v_call: TRBV7-3
cdr3_nt: TGTGCCAGCAGCTCCTCTAGCGGGAGCGGGGTCGGGGAGCTGTTTTTT
cdr3_aa: CASSSSSGSGVGELFF